This T cell receptor beta chain was profiled in a study of OX40 agonist ivuxolimab in advanced cancers. The CDR3 runs to 12 residues. CDR1 is LNHDA and CDR2 is SQIVND in the germline V gene (reference sequence). Trimming took off 4 bases at V and 5 bases at J, with 6 bases between the two ends. The repertoire was sequenced with immunoSEQ multiplex PCR; TCRdb's copy has only in-frame clones and lacks some. Altogether about 69,000 clones are present, approximately 90% being singletons, with the ten largest covering around 2.9%. The sample holds a few counts of this clone. Material: CD4+ or CD8+ T cells sorted from blood, obtained in a trial of the OX40 agonist ivuxolimab. The chain has TRBV19 and TRBJ1-5; D gene ambiguous. The clonotype was recovered from an adult with an advanced solid tumor such as melanoma, head and neck, liver or kidney cancer. CDR3 residues: CASSTEYQPQHF. For the CDR3, the DNA is TGTGCCAGTAGTACCGAATATCAGCCCCAGCATTTT.